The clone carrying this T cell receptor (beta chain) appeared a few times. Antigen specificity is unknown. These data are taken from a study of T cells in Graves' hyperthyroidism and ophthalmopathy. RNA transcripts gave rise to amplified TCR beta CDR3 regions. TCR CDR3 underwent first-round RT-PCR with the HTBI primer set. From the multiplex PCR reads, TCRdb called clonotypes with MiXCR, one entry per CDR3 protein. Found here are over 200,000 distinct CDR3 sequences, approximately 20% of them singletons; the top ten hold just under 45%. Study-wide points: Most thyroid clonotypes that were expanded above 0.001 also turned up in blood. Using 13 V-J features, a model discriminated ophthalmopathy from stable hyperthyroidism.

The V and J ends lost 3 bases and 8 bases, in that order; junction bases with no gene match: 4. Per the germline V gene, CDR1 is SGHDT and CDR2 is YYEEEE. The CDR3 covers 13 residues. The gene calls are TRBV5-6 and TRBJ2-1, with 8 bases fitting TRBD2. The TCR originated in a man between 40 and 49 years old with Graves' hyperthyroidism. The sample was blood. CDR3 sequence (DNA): TGTGCCAGCAGCTACCAAGCGGGGGATGAGCAGTTCTTC. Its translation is CASSYQAGDEQFF.